What follows are 17 T cell receptor beta chains derived from one specimen sequenced in a study of PD-1 blockade in classical Hodgkin lymphoma. Every single patient, without exception, relapsed after autologous stem cell transplantation, and brentuximab vedotin exposure varied. Purification of CD4+ T cells from thawed PBMCs was achieved by magnetic negative selection. Assay: immunoSEQ multiplex PCR; the TCRdb copy retains only in-frame clones and omits some. The repertoire holds about 12,000 clones, with roughly 90% as singletons. The material sequenced was CD4+ T cells from blood, taken at baseline. The receptors originated from a human donor with classical Hodgkin lymphoma.

This chain uses TRBV5-4 with TRBJ2-5, with TRBD2 as a possible D gene (7 bases). The tail of the sequence fits TRBJ2-7 better, so the J call may be wrong. The CDR3 totals 15 residues. The germline V gene encodes CDR1 SGHNT and CDR2 YYREEE (reference sequence). Here the CDR3 reads CASSRYAGAAYEQYF. CDR3 nucleotide sequence: TGTGCCAGCAGTCGATACGCGGGGGCCGCCTACGAGCAGTACTTC.

The rearrangement links TRBV27 to TRBJ2-1, with 9 bases matching TRBD2. V trimming: 5 bases; J trimming: 3 bases; junction bases outside the gene matches: 5. Germline values: CDR1 MNHEY, CDR2 SMNVEV (reference sequence). CDR3 length equals 15 residues. The CDR3 bases are TGTGCCAGCAGTCCCAGCGGGAGGTACTACAATGAGCAGTTCTTC. It specifies CASSPSGRYYNEQFF.

The chain carries TRBV10-3 and TRBJ2-2; the match to TRBD2 covers 9 bases. After removal of 9 bases from V and 3 bases from J, the junction contained 5 bases not matched to a gene. CDR3 size: 14 residues. The germline gives CDR1 ENHRY, CDR2 SYGVKD. The CDR3 bases are TGTGCCATTGGGATAGCGGGAGACACCGGGGAGCTGTTTTTT. Encoded protein: CAIGIAGDTGELFF.

The V call is TRBV19, the J call TRBJ2-1, with TRBD2 matching 11 bases. The V and J ends lost 5 bases and 4 bases, in that order; junction bases with no gene match: 7. CDR1 LNHDA and CDR2 SQIVND come from the germline V gene (reference sequence). The CDR3 is 16 amino acids. The CDR3 spells CASSLGTSGPYNEQFF. The CDR3 DNA reads TGTGCCAGTAGTCTCGGGACTAGCGGACCATACAATGAGCAGTTCTTC.

The chain recombines TRBV2 with TRBJ1-5; a weak D match, TRBD1 (6 bases). The CDR3 is 15 amino acids. V was pared by 6 bases and J by 1 base, with 13 bases between. Germline CDR1 and CDR2: SNHLY and FYNNEI. The CDR3 DNA follows: TGTGCCAGCAGGGAGGGGGGGGTAAGCAATCAGCCCCAGCATTTT. This sequence encodes CASREGGVSNQPQHF.

V usage is TRBV28 and J usage is TRBJ2-7, with 11 bases identical to TRBD2. The junction had 11 bases not matched to a gene; V was cut back by 4 bases and J by 12 bases. Germline V CDR1 and CDR2: MDHEN, SYDVKM. The CDR3 runs to 14 residues. CDR3 bases: TGTGCCAGCAGTTCGTCACTAGCGGGAGCTCGGCCGTACTTC. This sequence encodes CASSSSLAGARPYF.

The chain employs TRBV6-5 and TRBJ2-1; 10 nucleotides agree with TRBD2. Looked up from germline, CDR1 is MNHEY and CDR2 is SVGAGI. V lost 6 bases and J lost 5; bases outside the gene matches: 7. The CDR3 length is 15 residues. The CDR3 sequence is CASRRTSGNDNEQFF. CDR3 bases: TGTGCCAGCAGACGCACTAGCGGGAACGACAATGAGCAGTTCTTC.

With regard to this clone: One junction end does not reproduce the germline sequence, and a read error may be involved. The chain links TRBV5-4 to TRBJ1-4, with TRBD1 identical over 10 bases. The germline CDR1 and CDR2 sequences are SGHNT and YYREEE (reference sequence). This CDR3 is built from 14 residues. This CDR3 reads CASSLDRGDEKLFF. CDR3 in DNA: TGTGCCAGCAGTTTGGACAGGGGGGATGAAAAACTGTTTTTT.

This clone was observed a few times. The chain recombines TRBV29-1 with TRBJ2-1; 7 nucleotides align to TRBD1. The CDR3 has 13 amino acids. V was clipped by 7 bases and J by 4 bases; unmatched bases: 7. The V gene's germline CDR1 is SQVTM and CDR2 ANQGSEA. CDR3 residues: CSGGQAGYNEQFF. As DNA, the CDR3 is TGCAGCGGAGGACAGGCAGGTTACAATGAGCAGTTCTTC.

The chain employs TRBV7-8 and TRBJ1-4; D unresolved. Trimming left V 2 bases short and J 4 bases short, with 14 bases between. The CDR3 is 16 amino acids. CDR1 and CDR2 (germline): SGHVS, FQNEAQ. This CDR3 reads CASSLSGLTGNEKLFF. The CDR3 nucleotides are TGTGCCAGCAGCTTAAGTGGGTTGACCGGTAATGAAAAACTGTTTTTT.

The V gene is TRBV27, the J gene TRBJ2-3; the D is unclear. The CDR3 contains 13 residues. Germline-derived CDR1 and CDR2 are MNHEY and SMNVEV (reference sequence). Trimming cost V 4 bases and J 6 bases, with 11 bases left between them. The CDR3 coding sequence is TGTGCCAGCAGTTCTCTCGGACGGGATACGCAGTATTTT. This translates into CASSSLGRDTQYF.

The chain recombines TRBV30 with TRBJ1-1, with a weak D call TRBD1 (5 bases). The CDR3 loop spans 14 amino acids. CDR1 is GTSNPN and CDR2 is SVGIG in the germline V gene (reference sequence). The ends were cut back, 0 bases at V and 1 base at J, with 9 bases in the middle. The CDR3, as DNA: TGTGCCTGGAGTGTAGGTCAGGGGAACACTGAAGCTTTCTTT. It codes for CAWSVGQGNTEAFF.

The chain couples TRBV7-9 to TRBJ2-7, with 7 nucleotides matching TRBD1. CDR3 size: 12 residues. J was trimmed by 6 bases and V by 5 bases; bases with no gene match: 4. The germline gives CDR1 SEHNR, CDR2 FQNEAQ (reference sequence). The CDR3 nucleotides read TGTGCCAGCAGCGTCGGGACAGTCGAGCAGTACTTC. Its protein product is CASSVGTVEQYF.

The rearrangement links TRBV2 to TRBJ2-7; unclear D gene. Germline lookup yields CDR1 SNHLY and CDR2 FYNNEI. Trimming cost V 0 bases and J 0 bases, with 9 bases left between them. The CDR3 length is 15 residues. CDR3 loop: CASSEAPGISYEQYF. The CDR3 DNA follows: TGTGCCAGCAGTGAAGCGCCGGGCATCTCCTACGAGCAGTACTTC.

The rearrangement uses TRBV7-9 and TRBJ2-2; 7 positions agree with TRBD2. The V gene end was trimmed by 5 bases and the J gene end by 5 bases; junction bases not matched to a gene: 17. CDR3 length: 18 amino acids. The V gene's germline CDR1 is SEHNR and CDR2 FQNEAQ (reference sequence). The CDR3 DNA follows: TGTGCCAGCAGCCCCAGCGGGGCCCCCGTCCCGACAACCGGGGAGCTGTTTTTT. Residues: CASSPSGAPVPTTGELFF. Looking up the rest from reference TRBV7-9 and TRBJ2-2 gives the full variable domain: DTGVSQNPRHKITKRGQNVTFRCDPISEHNRLYWYRQTLGQGPEFLTYFQNEAQLEKSRLLSDRFSAERPKGSFSTLEIQRTEQGDSAMYLCASSPSGAPVPTTGELFFGEGSRLTVL.

The chain couples TRBV2 to TRBJ2-7, with 9 bases matching TRBD2. Trimming took 8 bases from V and 0 from J; bases not matched to a gene: 5. Looked up from germline, CDR1 is SNHLY and CDR2 is FYNNEI. There are 14 residues in the CDR3. CDR3 coding DNA: TGTGCCAGCGGGGTAGCGGGGGCCTCCTACGAGCAGTACTTC. Its translation: CASGVAGASYEQYF.

The CDR3: CASSNTGTRRRGQETQYF. DNA for the CDR3: TGCGCCAGCAGCAACACCGGGACTAGAAGGAGGGGCCAGGAGACCCAGTACTTC. The V gene is TRBV5-1, the J gene TRBJ2-5; the match to TRBD2 covers 8 bases. Trimming removed 4 bases from V and 5 bases from J; junction bases left unmatched: 19. This CDR3 contains 18 residues. Germline V gives CDR1 SGHRS, CDR2 YFSETQ.